This passage covers 4 T cell receptor beta chains from one sample sequenced in a study of low-dose radiotherapy and immunotherapy resistance in tumors. Priming of first-strand cDNA relied on TRAV- and TRBV-specific primers (covering alpha and beta chains). A roughly 20-cycle PCR with a constant-region primer and V-primer adapter amplified TCRs. MiXCR was run by TCRdb on the reads, yielding one entry per CDR3 protein. The table has 85,000 to 95,000 distinct CDR3 sequences, more than 20% seen once. As for time point: after trial treatment. The treatment denotes: LDRT plus nivolumab, ipilimumab, low-dose cyclophosphamide and aspirin (RACIN trial). Source: PBMCs, taken after low-dose radiotherapy plus immunotherapy. These receptors came from a female donor with ovarian cancer.

This clonotype was seen ten or more times. The chain is built from TRBV5-1 and TRBJ2-2; 10 positions match TRBD1. V shed 1 base and J 7 bases; nucleotides not matched to a gene: 10. Germline V gene sequence: CDR1 SGHRS, CDR2 YFSETQ. This CDR3 is built from 17 residues. The CDR3, as DNA: TGCGCCAGCAGCTTGCCCCCGGGACAGGGGATGGTCGGGGAGCTGTTTTTT. It translates to CASSLPPGQGMVGELFF. The entire variable domain, with the rest obtained from reference TRBV5-1 and TRBJ2-2, is as follows: KAGVTQTPRYLIKTRGQQVTLSCSPISGHRSVSWYQQTPGQGLQFLFEYFSETQRNKGNFPGRFSGRQFSNSRSEMNVSTLELGDSALYLCASSLPPGQGMVGELFFGEGSRLTVL.

Regarding this clonotype: This likely came from a read error, as a far larger clone is one base away. The V call is TRBV6-5, the J call TRBJ1-4; D perhaps matches TRBD1 (6 bases). V dropped 6 bases and J dropped 1 base, with 9 bases sitting between them. The CDR3 runs 14 residues. Germline-derived CDR1 and CDR2 are MNHEY and SVGAGI. The CDR3 protein is CASSEGGTNEKLFF. CDR3 in DNA: TGTGCCAGCAGCGAGGGGGGAACTAATGAAAAACTGTTTTTT.

This chain joins TRBV6-6 and TRBJ1-3, with 7 bases matching TRBD1. V gave up 6 bases and J gave up 7 bases; unmatched junction bases: 9. Germline V lookup: CDR1 MNHNY, CDR2 SVGAGI (reference sequence). The CDR3 totals 14 residues. The CDR3 is CASRPRQGLNTIYF. The CDR3 bases are TGTGCCAGCAGACCCAGACAGGGACTGAACACCATATATTTT.

This clonotype was seen many times. The V gene is TRBV6-2 or TRBV6-3, the J gene TRBJ1-1; unclear D gene. This CDR3 contains 15 residues. From germline, CDR1 is MNHEY and CDR2 SVGEGT. Trimming pared 0 bases from V and 4 bases from J, leaving 12 bases between. CDR3: CASSYSAVPPTEAFF. CDR3 sequence (DNA): TGTGCCAGCAGTTACTCGGCGGTCCCCCCCACTGAAGCTTTCTTT.